These 19 T cell receptor beta chains originate from one sample sequenced in a study of blood T cell repertoires in COVID-19. Libraries were prepared by immunoSEQ multiplex PCR; TCRdb keeps only in-frame clonotypes and omits some of them. The data show 60,000 to 85,000 clones, around 88% seen once. The sequenced sample was peripheral blood. Every receptor here comes from a human donor in a cohort sampled during active COVID-19.

V gene TRBV5-1 combines with J gene TRBJ2-7; 10 nucleotides agree with TRBD2. CDR1 and CDR2 from the germline V gene are SGHRS and YFSETQ. The CDR3 length is 17 residues. After removal of 2 bases from V and 0 bases from J, the junction contained 8 bases not matched to a gene. CDR3 sequence (DNA): TGCGCCAGCAGCTTAGATAGCGGGAGGCCTAGCTCCTACGAGCAGTACTTC. As protein: CASSLDSGRPSSYEQYF.

This sequence joins TRBV30 and TRBJ2-5, with D tentatively TRBD1 (6 bases). V shed 3 bases and J shed 2 bases, with 16 bases lying between them. The CDR3 spans 15 residues. Germline CDR1 is GTSNPN and CDR2 is SVGIG (reference sequence). The CDR3 nucleotides are TGTGCCTGGAGATTCTTTAGGGGGTGGCAAGAGACCCAGTACTTC. Translation: CAWRFFRGWQETQYF.

In this sample, this clone turned up once. This chain joins TRBV3-1 (or the pseudogene TRBV3-2) and TRBJ2-7, with 9 bases fitting TRBD2. In germline, CDR1 is LGHDT, CDR2 YNNKEL (reference sequence). This CDR3 contains 15 residues. With 5 bases clipped from V and 1 base from J, the junction kept 6 bases outside the gene matches. CDR3 sequence reads: CASSRKTSGSYEQYF. CDR3 in DNA: TGTGCCAGCAGCAGAAAGACTAGCGGATCCTACGAGCAGTACTTC.

The gene calls are TRBV9 and TRBJ2-1, with D tentatively TRBD1 (6 bases). Germline V gives CDR1 SGDLS, CDR2 YYNGEE. This CDR3 comprises 12 residues. Trimming pared 4 bases from V and 9 bases from J, leaving 11 bases between. The CDR3 spells CASSRQAGEQFF. In DNA, the CDR3 is TGTGCCAGCAGCCGACAGGCCGGTGAGCAGTTCTTC.

V gene TRBV10-3 combines with J gene TRBJ1-4; TRBD1 is a possible D gene (6 bases). Between the trimmed V and J ends, which lost 4 bases and 8 bases, there was a span of 8 bases. There are 12 residues in the CDR3. CDR1 is ENHRY, CDR2 SYGVKD, per germline. CDR3 loop: CAISADREKLFF. The DNA of the CDR3 is TGTGCCATCAGTGCTGACAGGGAAAAACTGTTTTTT.

The V gene is TRBV7-7, the J gene TRBJ2-3, with TRBD2 matching 8 bases. Per germline, CDR1 SSHAT and CDR2 FNYEAQ (reference sequence). V was pared by 1 base and J by 1 base, with 7 bases of the junction left unmatched. This CDR3 is 17 amino acids long. The DNA of the CDR3 is TGTGCCAGCAGCTTAGGGGTAGGGACTAGGGGCACAGATACGCAGTATTTT. It encodes CASSLGVGTRGTDTQYF.

A single count supports this clone. V gene TRBV4-1 combines with J gene TRBJ2-7; 9 nucleotides align to TRBD2. The CDR3 totals 16 residues. Germline V gene lookup returns CDR1 MGHRA and CDR2 YSYEKL. J lost 4 bases, V lost 0 bases, and 7 bases had no gene match. The CDR3: CASSQDGGGGAYEQYF. CDR3 DNA: TGCGCCAGCAGCCAAGATGGCGGCGGGGGGGCTTACGAGCAGTACTTC.

This chain connects TRBV6-2 or TRBV6-3 to TRBJ2-3; 9 bases map to TRBD2. Trimming took 0 bases from V and 1 from J; bases not matched to a gene: 2. CDR3 size: 16 residues. CDR1 is MNHEY, CDR2 SVGEGT, per germline. The CDR3 sequence is CASSYSSSGGTDTQYF. Here the CDR3 DNA reads TGTGCCAGCAGTTACTCATCTAGCGGGGGCACAGATACGCAGTATTTT.

J is TRBJ1-2 and V is TRBV9, with TRBD1 matching over 9 bases. This CDR3 is 14 amino acids long. The J segment lost 5 bases and the V segment lost 6 bases, leaving 8 bases of the junction unmatched. CDR1 SGDLS and CDR2 YYNGEE come from the germline V gene. CDR3 protein: CASTLGQGLYGYTF. CDR3 coding DNA: TGTGCCAGCACCCTAGGACAGGGGCTGTATGGCTACACCTTC.

The chain is built from TRBV5-1 and TRBJ1-4; 7 nucleotides line up with TRBD1. Per germline, CDR1 SGHRS and CDR2 YFSETQ. After removal of 3 bases from V and 13 bases from J, the junction contained 6 bases not matched to a gene. CDR3 length: 12 residues. CDR3 loop: CASSSDRETLFF. The CDR3 bases are TGCGCCAGCAGCTCAGACAGGGAGACACTGTTTTTT.

Here the CDR3 reads CASSPGLTVQEQYF. In nucleotides, the CDR3 is TGTGCCAGCAGTCCCGGGTTGACTGTTCAGGAGCAGTACTTC. The chain uses TRBV6-5 and TRBJ2-7; D unresolved. Trimming removed 5 bases at V and 7 bases at J, with 18 bases between. Germline CDR1 reads MNHEY; CDR2 reads SVGAGI. The CDR3 contains 14 residues.

The J gene is TRBJ2-4, the V gene TRBV12-3 or TRBV12-4, with D possibly matching TRBD1 (5 bases). V lost 6 bases and J lost 6, with 9 bases in between. This CDR3 is 12 amino acids long. In nucleotides, the CDR3 is TGTGCCAGCAGCAAAGACAGAAACATTCAGTACTTC. This encodes CASSKDRNIQYF.

V gene TRBV3-1 (or the pseudogene TRBV3-2) combines with J gene TRBJ2-2; the D is unclear. The CDR3 spans 15 residues. The V end lost 1 base, the J end lost 4 bases, and 10 bases lay between the germline ends. Germline loops: CDR1 LGHDT, CDR2 YNNKEL (reference sequence). This chain's CDR3 is CASSQGGPATGELFF. Here the CDR3 DNA reads TGTGCCAGCAGCCAAGGAGGTCCAGCCACCGGGGAGCTGTTTTTT.

The chain recombines TRBV5-1 with TRBJ2-1, with TRBD1 matching 8 bases. Germline CDR1 is SGHRS and CDR2 is YFSETQ. The junction had 22 bases not matched to a gene; V was cut back by 10 bases and J by 4 bases. The CDR3 extends over 18 amino acids. The CDR3 nucleotides read TGCGCCTCCCTTTCAACGGGGACAGGCGACACGCCGTACAATGAGCAGTTCTTC. Amino acids: CASLSTGTGDTPYNEQFF. Combining the CDR3 with reference TRBV5-1 and TRBJ2-1 gives the whole variable domain KAGVTQTPRYLIKTRGQQVTLSCSPISGHRSVSWYQQTPGQGLQFLFEYFSETQRNKGNFPGRFSGRQFSNSRSEMNVSTLELGDSALYLCASLSTGTGDTPYNEQFFGPGTRLTVL.

The V and J genes are TRBV29-1 and TRBJ2-5; D gene uncertain. The germline CDR1 and CDR2 sequences are SQVTM and ANQGSEA. This CDR3 has 13 amino acids. V was pared by 8 bases and J by 3 bases, with 16 bases between. The DNA of the CDR3 is TGCAGCATTAGCAAGGCCTTGGAAGAGACCCAGTACTTC. Its protein is CSISKALEETQYF.

Remarks on this clone: One end of the junction varies from germline; a read error may be responsible. The chain joins TRBV28 to TRBJ1-1, with a tentative D call TRBD1 (6 bases). Per germline, CDR1 MDHEN and CDR2 SYDVKM. This CDR3 has 14 residues. The chain's CDR3 is CTSSVSGDRTEAFF. DNA for the CDR3: TGTACCAGCAGTGTGTCAGGGGATAGAACTGAAGCTTTCTTT.

This clone was seen only once. The J gene is TRBJ1-3, the V gene TRBV18, with D hard to call. The CDR3 has 16 residues. Trimming took off 2 bases at V and 2 bases at J, with 13 bases between the two ends. In germline, CDR1 is KGHSH, CDR2 LQKENI. DNA of the CDR3: TGTGCCAGCTCACCAATACGGGAGTACCCTGGAAACACCATATATTTT. It is translated as CASSPIREYPGNTIYF.

This clone was seen more than once but under ten times. The CDR3: CASSSGQFNSPLHF. CDR3 nucleotides: TGTGCCAGCAGCTCGGGACAGTTTAATTCACCCCTCCACTTT. The rearrangement joins TRBV5-4 to TRBJ1-6, with 7 nucleotides matching TRBD1. Germline CDR1 is SGHNT and CDR2 is YYREEE (reference sequence). The CDR3 covers 14 residues. Unmatched junction bases numbered 3, after V lost 3 bases and J lost 6 bases. The variable domain in full, with the rest retrieved from reference TRBV5-4 and TRBJ1-6, is ETGVTQSPTHLIKTRGQQVTLRCSSQSGHNTVSWYQQALGQGPQFIFQYYREEENGRGNFPPRFSGLQFPNYSSELNVNALELDDSALYLCASSSGQFNSPLHFGNGTRLTVT.

CDR3 nucleotides: TGTGCCAGCAGCCCCGACGGGGTTCGGAATGGCTACACCTTC. Protein product: CASSPDGVRNGYTF. This rearrangement joins TRBV11-1 to TRBJ1-2; no clear D. The V end was cut by 5 bases, the J end by 6 bases, with 16 bases between. Germline V gene lookup returns CDR1 SGHAT and CDR2 FQDESV (reference sequence). The CDR3 totals 14 residues.